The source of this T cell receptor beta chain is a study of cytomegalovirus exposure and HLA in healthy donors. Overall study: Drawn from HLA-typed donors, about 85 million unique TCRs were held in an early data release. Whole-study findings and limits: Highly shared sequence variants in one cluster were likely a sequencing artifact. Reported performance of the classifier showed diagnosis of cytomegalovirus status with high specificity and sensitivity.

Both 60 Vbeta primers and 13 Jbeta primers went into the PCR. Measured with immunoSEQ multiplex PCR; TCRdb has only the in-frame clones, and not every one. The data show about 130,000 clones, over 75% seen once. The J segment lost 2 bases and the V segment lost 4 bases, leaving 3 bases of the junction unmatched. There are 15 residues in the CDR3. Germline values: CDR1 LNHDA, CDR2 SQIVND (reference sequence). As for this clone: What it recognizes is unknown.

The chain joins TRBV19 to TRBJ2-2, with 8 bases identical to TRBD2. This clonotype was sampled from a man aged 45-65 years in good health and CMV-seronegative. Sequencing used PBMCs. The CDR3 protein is CASSTGLVNTGELFF. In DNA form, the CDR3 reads TGTGCCAGTAGTACGGGACTAGTAAACACCGGGGAGCTGTTTTTT.